This T cell receptor (beta chain) was captured by sequencing in a study of shared T cell receptors in the human thymus. The method was immunoSEQ multiplex PCR; TCRdb's version includes in-frame clones alone and lacks a portion of them. The table records roughly 560,000 clones, around 78% of them present only once. The data were also submitted as part of a second study, on human thymus T cells. That study adds: Corrective heart surgery yielded resections, and these provided the thymus tissue. Thymic and blood repertoires showed apparently biased V and J gene usage. Unrelated people showed highly overlapping thymic repertoires, related research reported.

This clonotype was obtained from a boy younger than two with a congenital heart defect. The sequencing input was thymocytes.

CDR3 residues: CASSLLRTGVAGANVLTF. DNA of the CDR3: TGTGCCAGCAGTTTGCTCCGGACAGGGGTGGCTGGGGCCAACGTCCTGACTTTC. J is TRBJ2-6 and V is TRBV28, with 9 bases lining up with TRBD1. The CDR3 runs to 18 residues. The V segment lost 3 bases and the J segment 2 bases; nucleotides outside the gene matches: 8. Germline lookup yields CDR1 MDHEN and CDR2 SYDVKM.